This T cell receptor (beta chain) stems from a study of cytomegalovirus exposure and HLA in healthy donors. Study-wide context: It was reported in a later analysis that the 90 to 150 validation repertoires used the same platform as the approximately 620 first-cohort repertoires. Study-level findings and limits: There were some public TCRs occurring in many donors, but most TCR sequences were rare. Reported performance of the classifier showed diagnosis of cytomegalovirus status with high specificity and sensitivity.

Per the germline V gene, CDR1 is SEHNR and CDR2 is FQNEAQ (reference sequence). Trimming pared 1 base from V and 1 base from J, leaving 8 bases between. The CDR3 is made up of 14 amino acids. About this clone: Its target is unknown.

These donors were members of the roughly 110-subject validation cohort, a group separate from the roughly 670-subject first cohort. Assay used: immunoSEQ multiplex PCR; TCRdb lists only in-frame clones, some missing. The sample includes more than 200,000 clones, about 90% seen only once; the top ten take 3.1%. The sample was PBMCs. The sequence came from a woman under 40 in good health and CMV-seronegative. The chain uses TRBV7-9 and TRBJ2-7; D is ambiguous. CDR3 amino acids: CASSLDGVSYEQYF. The CDR3 DNA follows: TGTGCCAGCAGCTTAGATGGGGTGTCCTACGAGCAGTACTTC.